This T cell receptor (beta chain) was documented in a study of blood T cell repertoires in COVID-19. Study at large: Specimens from acute and convalescent COVID-19 originated in the United States, Italy and Spain. T cells, B-cell-depleted T cells, or PBMCs provided the cDNA or gDNA that served as material.

The germline V and J ends were trimmed by 1 base and 2 bases, with 11 bases remaining between them. Per germline, CDR1 SEHNR and CDR2 FQNEAQ (reference sequence). CDR3 size: 15 residues. Source study methods: Researchers report that nucleated cell counts were estimated from reference gene primer amplification. TCRdb's copy holds only in-frame clones and misses some; the assay was immunoSEQ multiplex PCR. For V, J and clone size, that table is used; D and trimming come from the DNA. This sample has some 37,000 clones, with about 85% found just once. Sequences were obtained from peripheral blood. This receptor was obtained from a man aged 50 to 60 in a cohort sampled during active COVID-19. This chain links TRBV7-9 with TRBJ1-1; D not resolved. The CDR3 sequence: CASSLVEGRNTEAFF. The CDR3 region has the DNA TGTGCCAGCAGCTTAGTAGAGGGCCGCAACACTGAAGCTTTCTTT.